This note documents a single T cell receptor beta chain sequence. Its antigen is undetermined. Some clones are missing from TCRdb's copy, which holds only in-frame ones; the method was immunoSEQ multiplex PCR. The sample has 100,000 to 150,000 clones, roughly 90% seen once. Second-dose timings of about 4 or about 12 weeks were pooled. Germline lookup yields CDR1 MNHEY and CDR2 SVGAGI. The CDR3 runs to 15 residues. Trimming cost V 3 bases and J 4 bases, with 15 bases left between them. The sample originates from a study of T cell responses to AZD1222 COVID-19 vaccine. General study results and limits: Breadth and depth of Spike-specific TCRs rose after two AZD1222 doses. Spike-wide coverage was observed for vaccine-associated CD4 TCRs, with dominant responses at 160-218 and 743-854. A reported finding is that nearly half of spike-specific TCRs target unmutated variant regions.

The sample consisted of peripheral blood, taken 28 days after the second AZD1222 dose. This receptor was identified in an adult who received the AZD1222 COVID-19 vaccine. The rearrangement uses TRBV6-5 and TRBJ1-1; weak D call: TRBD1 (5 bases). CDR3 loop: CASSYAGGIITEAFF. Here the CDR3 DNA reads TGTGCCAGCAGTTATGCGGGGGGAATTATCACTGAAGCTTTCTTT.